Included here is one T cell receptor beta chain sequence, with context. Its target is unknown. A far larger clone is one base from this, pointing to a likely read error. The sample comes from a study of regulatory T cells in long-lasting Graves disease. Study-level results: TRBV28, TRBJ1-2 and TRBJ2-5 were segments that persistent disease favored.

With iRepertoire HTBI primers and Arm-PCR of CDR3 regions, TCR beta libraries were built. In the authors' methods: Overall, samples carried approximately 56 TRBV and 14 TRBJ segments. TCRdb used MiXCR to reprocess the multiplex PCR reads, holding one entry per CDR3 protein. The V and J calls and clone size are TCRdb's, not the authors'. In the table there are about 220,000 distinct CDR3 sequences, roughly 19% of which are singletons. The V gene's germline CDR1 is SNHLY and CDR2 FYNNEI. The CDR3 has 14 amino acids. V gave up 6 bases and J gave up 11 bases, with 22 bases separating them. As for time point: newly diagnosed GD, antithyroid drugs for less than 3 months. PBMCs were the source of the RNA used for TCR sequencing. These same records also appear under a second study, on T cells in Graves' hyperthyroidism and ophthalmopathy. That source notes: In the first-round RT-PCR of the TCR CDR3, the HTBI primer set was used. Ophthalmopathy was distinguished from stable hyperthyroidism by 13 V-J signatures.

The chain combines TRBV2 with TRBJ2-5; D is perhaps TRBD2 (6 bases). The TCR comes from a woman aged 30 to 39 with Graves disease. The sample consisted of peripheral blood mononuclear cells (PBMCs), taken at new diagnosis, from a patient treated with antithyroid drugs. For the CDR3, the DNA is TGTGCCAGCAGGGGATCGGGGGATCCTAATGAGCAGTACTTC. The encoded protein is CASRGSGDPNEQYF. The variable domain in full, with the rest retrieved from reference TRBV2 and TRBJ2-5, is EPEVTQTPSHQVTQMGQEVILRCVPISNHLYFYWYRQILGQKVEFLVSFYNNEISEKSEIFDDQFSVERPDGSNFTLKIRSTKLEDSAMYFCASRGSGDPNEQYFGPGTRLLVL.